Following are 21 T cell receptor beta chains from one sample sequenced in a study of regulatory T cells in long-lasting Graves disease. Time point defined: persistent/refractory GD, antithyroid drugs over 5 years with positive TRAb. From PBMCs, RNA was extracted and then used to make the TCR library. Building the TCR beta libraries relied on iRepertoire HTBI primers, and CDR3 regions underwent Arm-PCR. Using its own MiXCR run on the multiplex PCR reads, TCRdb lists one record per CDR3 protein. The data hold about 430,000 distinct CDR3 sequences, with 21% observed a single time. The sample was peripheral blood mononuclear cells (PBMCs), taken when the disease was refractory, from a patient treated with antithyroid drugs. These receptors all stem from a female donor with Graves disease.

This clonotype has just a few counts. The rearrangement uses TRBV28 and TRBJ2-3, with D unclear. The CDR3 spans 14 residues. Trimming took off 5 bases at V and 3 bases at J, with 12 bases between the two ends. From germline, CDR1 is MDHEN and CDR2 SYDVKM. The CDR3 here is CASSPYSRTDTQYF. In nucleotides, the CDR3 is TGTGCCAGCAGTCCATACTCCCGTACAGATACGCAGTATTTT. Drawing the rest from reference TRBV28 and TRBJ2-3, the complete variable domain is DVKVTQSSRYLVKRTGEKVFLECVQDMDHENMFWYRQDPGLGLRLIYFSYDVKMKEKGDIPEGYSVSREKKERFSLILESASTNQTSMYLCASSPYSRTDTQYFGPGTRLTVL.

This clonotype was detected many times. The gene calls are TRBV6-1 and TRBJ2-7, with TRBD2 matching 11 bases. Germline-derived CDR1 and CDR2 are MNHNS and SASEGT. V lost 6 bases, J lost 7 bases, and 11 bases stayed unmatched. The CDR3 is 15 residues long. CDR3 bases: TGTGCCAGCAGGATCGGACTAGCGGGCCCTAGGGAGCAGTACTTC. Translation gives CASRIGLAGPREQYF.

The chain has TRBV28 and TRBJ1-6; D remains ambiguous. CDR1 and CDR2 from the germline V gene are MDHEN and SYDVKM. The CDR3 has 12 amino acids. The V end lost 7 bases, the J end lost 5 bases, and 6 bases lay between the germline ends. The CDR3 spells CASNLNNSPLHF. DNA for the CDR3: TGTGCCAGCAACTTGAATAATTCACCCCTCCACTTT.

This clonotype was detected only a few times. This chain links TRBV5-8 with TRBJ2-1, with 7 bases lining up with TRBD1. The CDR3 contains 11 residues. In germline, CDR1 is SGHTS, CDR2 YDEGEE. V gave up 0 bases and J gave up 13 bases; unmatched junction bases: 1. The CDR3 is CASSLGQGQFF. In DNA, the CDR3 is TGTGCCAGCAGCTTGGGACAGGGACAGTTCTTC.

This chain uses TRBV4-1 with TRBJ1-2; tentatively, D is TRBD1 (5 bases). The CDR3 loop spans 16 amino acids. V dropped 0 bases and J dropped 8 bases, with 19 bases sitting between them. The V gene's germline CDR1 is MGHRA and CDR2 YSYEKL. The DNA for the CDR3 is TGCGCCAGCAGCCAAGATCCGCAGGGACCGACAAGAGGCTACACCTTC. It translates to CASSQDPQGPTRGYTF.

This chain joins TRBV11-2 and TRBJ2-1; 9 bases are a match to TRBD1. Germline V gene sequence: CDR1 SGHAT, CDR2 FQNNGV. The V and J ends lost 0 bases and 7 bases, in that order; junction bases with no gene match: 16. The CDR3 is 19 amino acids. The CDR3 DNA reads as TGTGCCAGCAGCTTAGATCTCTGGGGCGACAGGGGGTTCGGGAATGAGCAGTTCTTC. Translated, it gives CASSLDLWGDRGFGNEQFF.

This clonotype was counted many times. CDR3 coding DNA: TGTGCCAGCACCTTTAGCGGGAGAGAAGAGACCCAGTACTTC. Its protein is CASTFSGREETQYF. V gene TRBV12-3 or TRBV12-4 combines with J gene TRBJ2-5; TRBD2 aligns across 9 bases. The trim removed 7 bases at V and 3 bases at J, leaving 6 bases unmatched. The CDR3 covers 14 residues.

The chain couples TRBV19 to TRBJ2-7; 7 bases fit TRBD1. Per germline, CDR1 LNHDA and CDR2 SQIVND (reference sequence). Losses at the gene ends were 10 bases for V and 5 bases for J; bases not matched to a gene: 11. This CDR3 contains 13 residues. CDR3 protein: CATAPGTVNEQYF. The CDR3 region has the DNA TGTGCCACCGCCCCAGGGACAGTCAACGAGCAGTACTTC.

This clonotype was detected only a few times. The V call is TRBV28, the J call TRBJ2-3; possibly TRBD1 for D (5 bases). From germline, CDR1 is MDHEN and CDR2 SYDVKM. The CDR3 runs to 16 residues. V was trimmed by 10 bases and J by 7 bases, leaving 27 bases between them. The CDR3 protein is CATKSPEQEDRYTQYF. The CDR3 DNA sequence: TGTGCCACCAAGTCCCCGGAACAGGAAGATAGGTATACGCAGTATTTT.

Of note for this clonotype: A much larger clone sits a single nucleotide away, making a read error possible. This rearrangement joins TRBV12-3 or TRBV12-4 to TRBJ2-5, with no clear D. The CDR3 extends over 13 amino acids. CDR3 sequence: CASRWDFNYEQHF. CDR3 nucleotide sequence: TGTGCCAGCAGATGGGATTTCAACTACGAGCAGCACTTC.

The J gene is TRBJ2-1, the V gene TRBV27; 7 bases match TRBD2. Germline V lookup: CDR1 MNHEY, CDR2 SMNVEV (reference sequence). J gave up 0 bases and V 6 bases, and 2 bases lay outside the gene matches. CDR3 size: 14 residues. CDR3 loop: CASRREISYNEQFF. CDR3 DNA sequence: TGTGCCAGCAGGCGGGAGATCTCCTACAATGAGCAGTTCTTC.

The V gene is TRBV3-1, the J gene TRBJ2-6; 7 bases agree with TRBD1. This CDR3 comprises 17 residues. Trimming took 3 bases from V and 4 from J; bases not matched to a gene: 9. The germline CDR1 and CDR2 sequences are LGHDT and YNNKEL (reference sequence). CDR3 coding DNA: TGTGCCAGCAGCCATAAAGGGGGCTCTTCCGGGGCCAACGTCCTGACTTTC. It specifies CASSHKGGSSGANVLTF.

J is TRBJ2-1 and V is TRBV20-1, with D hard to call. Between the trimmed V and J ends, which lost 1 base and 9 bases, there was a span of 4 bases. In germline, CDR1 is DFQATT, CDR2 SNEGSKA (reference sequence). The CDR3 spans 10 residues. CDR3 in amino acids: CSARVGEQFF. The CDR3 DNA sequence: TGCAGTGCTAGAGTAGGTGAGCAGTTCTTC.

Ten or more counts support this clonotype. The CDR3 spells CSADAGQNSYEQYF. The CDR3 coding sequence is TGCAGTGCCGACGCGGGACAAAACTCCTACGAGCAGTACTTC. The genes are TRBV20-1 and TRBJ2-7; D possibly uses TRBD1 or TRBD2 (6 bases each). V was clipped by 6 bases and J by 0 bases, with 15 bases between them. The V gene's germline CDR1 is DFQATT and CDR2 SNEGSKA (reference sequence). CDR3 size: 14 residues.

This clonotype has ten or more counts. The rearrangement uses TRBV5-1 and TRBJ2-2, with 8 bases aligning to TRBD1. CDR3 size: 16 residues. The trim removed 0 bases at V and 1 base at J, leaving 2 bases unmatched. CDR1 is SGHRS and CDR2 is YFSETQ in the germline V gene. This CDR3 reads CASSLVGTGNTGELFF. In DNA, the CDR3 is TGCGCCAGCAGCTTGGTCGGGACAGGGAACACCGGGGAGCTGTTTTTT.

This clonotype was detected ten times or more. This chain links TRBV2 with TRBJ2-2; the D gene is possibly TRBD1 (5 bases). This CDR3 spans 16 amino acids. The V gene's germline CDR1 is SNHLY and CDR2 FYNNEI. Trimming left V 6 bases short and J 0 bases short, with 14 bases between. The DNA for the CDR3 is TGTGCCAGCAGCGATCGGGCAGGGCCGAACACCGGGGAGCTGTTTTTT. This sequence encodes CASSDRAGPNTGELFF.

The chain links TRBV24-1 to TRBJ1-1; no clear D. Germline values: CDR1 KGHDR, CDR2 SFDVKD. The V gene lost 3 bases and the J gene lost 4 bases, with 8 bases spanning the gap. This CDR3 has 13 residues. CDR3: CATSDVSGTEAFF. The CDR3 DNA reads as TGTGCCACCAGTGATGTATCAGGCACTGAAGCTTTCTTT.

This clonotype was detected many times. The chain is built from TRBV2 and TRBJ2-2; TRBD2 might be the D (5 bases). Germline lookup yields CDR1 SNHLY and CDR2 FYNNEI. The CDR3 is 14 amino acids. V was trimmed by 9 bases and J by 1 base, leaving 12 bases between them. DNA of the CDR3: TGTGCCAGGGGGAATGGAGGGAACACCGGGGAGCTGTTTTTT. It translates to CARGNGGNTGELFF.

In its sample, this clonotype was seen a few times. The chain uses TRBV20-1 and TRBJ1-2, with a possible D match to TRBD1 (5 bases). V dropped 1 base and J dropped 4 bases, with 10 bases sitting between them. The CDR3 totals 13 residues. In germline, CDR1 is DFQATT, CDR2 SNEGSKA (reference sequence). The CDR3 DNA reads as TGCAGTGCTAGAGTGGAGCAGGGCTATGGCTACACCTTC. Residues: CSARVEQGYGYTF.

In its sample, this clonotype was seen many times. The chain is built from TRBV2 and TRBJ2-7; the D gene is possibly TRBD2 (5 bases). The CDR3 has 14 amino acids. V was clipped by 3 bases and J by 2 bases, with 11 bases between them. CDR1 is SNHLY, CDR2 FYNNEI, per germline. In DNA, the CDR3 is TGTGCCAGCAGTGAGGGAGCAACGACCTACGAGCAGTACTTC. This gives the protein CASSEGATTYEQYF. Based on the CDR3 plus reference TRBV2 and TRBJ2-7, the full variable domain is EPEVTQTPSHQVTQMGQEVILRCVPISNHLYFYWYRQILGQKVEFLVSFYNNEISEKSEIFDDQFSVERPDGSNFTLKIRSTKLEDSAMYFCASSEGATTYEQYFGPGTRLTVT.

This clonotype was seen at least ten times. V is TRBV2 and J is TRBJ1-6; D is uncertain. Germline CDR1 SNHLY, CDR2 FYNNEI. Trimming took 6 bases from V and 4 from J, leaving 16 bases between them. The CDR3 spans 16 residues. The CDR3 protein is CASSADPWEYNSPLHF. Written as DNA, the CDR3 is TGTGCCAGCAGCGCTGACCCCTGGGAGTATAATTCACCCCTCCACTTT.